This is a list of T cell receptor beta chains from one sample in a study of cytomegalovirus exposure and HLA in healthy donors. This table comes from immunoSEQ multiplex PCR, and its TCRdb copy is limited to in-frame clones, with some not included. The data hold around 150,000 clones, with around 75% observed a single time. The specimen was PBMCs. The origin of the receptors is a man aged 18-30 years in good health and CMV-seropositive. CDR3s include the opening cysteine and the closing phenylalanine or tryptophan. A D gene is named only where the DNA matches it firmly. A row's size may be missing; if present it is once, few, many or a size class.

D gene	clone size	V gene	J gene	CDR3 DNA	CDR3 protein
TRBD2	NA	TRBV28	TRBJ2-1	TGTGCCAGCAGTTGGGGGACTAGATACAATGAGCAGTTCTTC	CASSWGTRYNEQFF
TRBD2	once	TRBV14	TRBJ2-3	TGTGCCAGCAGCCATAGTCCGGGACTACGAGACGCCTATACGCAGTATTTT	CASSHSPGLRDAYTQYF
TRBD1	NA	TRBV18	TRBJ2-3	TGTGCCAGCTCACCATTGGGGACAGGGGGCACAGATACGCAGTATTTT	CASSPLGTGGTDTQYF
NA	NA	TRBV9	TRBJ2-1	TGTGCCAGCAGCCAAGTGGGGAGCAATGAGCAGTTCTTC	CASSQVGSNEQFF
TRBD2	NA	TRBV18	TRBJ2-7	TGTGCCAGCTCACCACAAACTAGCGGGAGCGAGCAGTACTTC	CASSPQTSGSEQYF
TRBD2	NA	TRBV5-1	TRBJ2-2	TGCGCCAGCAGCGTCGGGAGGGCCGGGGAGCTGTTTTTT	CASSVGRAGELFF
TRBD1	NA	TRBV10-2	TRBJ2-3	TGCGCCAGCAGGGGACAGGGCAGCACAGATACGCAGTATTTT	CASRGQGSTDTQYF
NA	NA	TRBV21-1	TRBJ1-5	TGTGCCAGCGGGGATTTTCGCCGACAGCTCGGTCAGCCCCAGCATTTT	CASGDFRRQLGQPQHF
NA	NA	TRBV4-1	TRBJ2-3	TGCGCCAGCAGCCGGCTGACAGATACAGATACGCAGTATTTT	CASSRLTDTDTQYF
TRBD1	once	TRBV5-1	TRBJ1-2	TGCGCCAGCAGCTTCCGCCAGGGGGCATGTGGCTACACCTTC	CASSFRQGACGYTF
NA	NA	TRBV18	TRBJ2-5	TGTGCCAGCTCACCACCGAGTGGAGGACCCTCGGGGGAGACCCAGTACTTC	CASSPPSGGPSGETQYF
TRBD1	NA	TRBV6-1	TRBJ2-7	TGTCCCAGCAGGCGACCGGGACAGGGCATCTACGAGCAGTACTTC	CPSRRPGQGIYEQYF
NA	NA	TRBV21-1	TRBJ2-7	TGTGCCAGCAGCAAAGCTCGAAAGGACAGGGGGCTTCTCTACGAGCAGTACTTC	CASSKARKDRGLLYEQYF
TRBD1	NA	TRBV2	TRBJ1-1	TGTACCAGCAGTTACGACAGGGGTCTTATGAGGGGAGCTTTCTTT	CTSSYDRGLMRGAFF
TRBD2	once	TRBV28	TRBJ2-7	TGTGCCAGCAGTTTGGGGGCTAGCGGGAGACAGAGTTCCTACGAGCAGTACTTC	CASSLGASGRQSSYEQYF
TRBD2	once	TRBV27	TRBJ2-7	TGTGCCAGCAGTTTAGCGAGCGGGAGGGCATCCTACGAGCAGTACTTC	CASSLASGRASYEQYF
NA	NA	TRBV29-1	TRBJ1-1	TGCAGCGTTGAGTACAGGGTGACTGAAGCTTTCTTT	CSVEYRVTEAFF
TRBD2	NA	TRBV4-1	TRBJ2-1	TGCGCCAGCCGCCAAGATTGGGGTCGCGGGAGGGTGGATGAGCAGTTCTTC	CASRQDWGRGRVDEQFF
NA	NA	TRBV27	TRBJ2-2	TGTGCCAGCAGTTTACTAGCAGGGACTGGGGAGCTGTTTTTT	CASSLLAGTGELFF
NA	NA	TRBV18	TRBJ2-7	TGTGCCAGCTCACGTACCATCGCCCCTAGCGCTACCTACGAGCAGTACTTC	CASSRTIAPSATYEQYF
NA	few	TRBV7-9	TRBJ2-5	TGTGCCAGCAGTTTAATCGGGCAGGGCGACGGGTGGAAGTACTTC	CASSLIGQGDGWKYF
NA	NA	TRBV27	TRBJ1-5	TGTGCCAGCAGTTTTCGGAGCGGTCAGCCCCAGCATTTT	CASSFRSGQPQHF
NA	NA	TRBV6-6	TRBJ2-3	TGTGCCAGCAGTTACCACAGGGAAGGTACGCAGTATTTT	CASSYHREGTQYF
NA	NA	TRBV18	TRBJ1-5	TGTGCCAGCTCACGAGTCCAACAGAACAATCAGCCCCAGCATTTT	CASSRVQQNNQPQHF
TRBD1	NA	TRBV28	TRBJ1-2	TGTGCCAGCAGTTTAACAGGGGGCTATGGCTACACCTTC	CASSLTGGYGYTF
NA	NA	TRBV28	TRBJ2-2	TGTACCAGCAGCACTTTTGCGGCGGGTCTCGGGGAGCTGTTTTTT	CTSSTFAAGLGELFF
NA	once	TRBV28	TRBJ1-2	TGTGCCAGCAATAGGGCGGCGGGTGGCTACACCTTC	CASNRAAGGYTF
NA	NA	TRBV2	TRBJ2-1	TGTGCCAGCAGTGGAGATAGTAACCCCCTTCTCTATGAGCAGTTCTTC	CASSGDSNPLLYEQFF
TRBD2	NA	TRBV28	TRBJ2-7	TGTGCCAGCAGGGGGCGGCGGACTAGCGGACCCTACGAGCAGTACTTC	CASRGRRTSGPYEQYF
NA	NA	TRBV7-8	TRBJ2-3	TGTGCCAGCAGCTTCTACACAGATACGCAGTATTTT	CASSFYTDTQYF
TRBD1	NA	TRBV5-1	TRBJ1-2	TGCGCCAGCAGCTTGGGACAGGGGGACTATGGCTACACCTTC	CASSLGQGDYGYTF
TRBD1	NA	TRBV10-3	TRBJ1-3	TGTGCCACATGCGACCCGCGACAGGGAGTAAGAAACACCATATATTTT	CATCDPRQGVRNTIYF
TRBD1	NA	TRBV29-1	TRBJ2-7	TGCAGCGTTGCACTGGGACAGGGGAATATCTACGAGCAGTACTTC	CSVALGQGNIYEQYF
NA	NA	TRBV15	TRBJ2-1	TGTGCCACCAGCAGCAAGAGTTACAATGAGCAGTTCTTC	CATSSKSYNEQFF
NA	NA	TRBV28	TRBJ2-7	TGTGCCAGCAGTCCTAGGACCCTGAGGGTGCAGTACTTC	CASSPRTLRVQYF
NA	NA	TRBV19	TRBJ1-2	TGTGCCAGTTCGGAGGACAGAACAGCGTCAGCCGCTGATGGCTACACCTTC	CASSEDRTASAADGYTF
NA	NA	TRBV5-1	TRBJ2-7	TGCGCCAGCAGCTTGGGTCTTCCCTACGAGCAGTACTTC	CASSLGLPYEQYF
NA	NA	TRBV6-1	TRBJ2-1	TGTGCCAGCAGTCCCACTAGGAATGAGCAGTTCTTC	CASSPTRNEQFF
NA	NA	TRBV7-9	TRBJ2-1	TGTGCCAGCAGCCCAGCGCGTAAGCAGTTCTTC	CASSPARKQFF
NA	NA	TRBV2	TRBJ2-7	TGTGCCAGCAGTGAAGGAAACTATAAGTGGACTACGAGCGAGCAGTACTTC	CASSEGNYKWTTSEQYF
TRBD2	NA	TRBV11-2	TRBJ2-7	TGTGCCAGCAGCGGACAAGGACTAGCGGGTCTCGAGCAGTACTTC	CASSGQGLAGLEQYF
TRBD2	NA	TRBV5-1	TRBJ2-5	TGCGCCAGCTTATTCTCCTCTGGCGGGAGCGGGGAGACCCAGTACTTC	CASLFSSGGSGETQYF
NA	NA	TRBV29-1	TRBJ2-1	TGCAGCGTTGAATCGACCGGGACTGCATACAATGAGCAGTTCTTC	CSVESTGTAYNEQFF